These T cell receptor beta chains were read from a single sample in a study of T-cell reconstitution after alpha-beta-depleted transplantation in children. TCRdb analysed the PCR reads with MiXCR anew, one entry per CDR3 protein. The sample has 250,000 to 300,000 distinct CDR3 sequences; over 9% are singletons. Sample: PBMCs, taken before TCRalphabeta/CD19-depleted stem cell transplant. These receptors were collected from a boy younger than two with acute myeloid leukemia, due to receive a stem cell transplant. CDR3s include the opening cysteine and the closing phenylalanine or tryptophan. A D gene is named only where the DNA matches it firmly. Clone size appears in some rows only: once, few, many, or a class for an expanded clone.

clone size,V gene,D gene,J gene,CDR3 protein,CDR3 DNA
many,TRBV10-3,TRBD1,TRBJ2-1,CAIRDRGEQFF,TGTGCCATCAGGGACAGGGGAGAGCAGTTCTTC
many,TRBV6-2/TRBV6-3,TRBD2,TRBJ2-2,CASSRGLAGGHTGELFF,TGTGCCAGCAGCCGTGGACTAGCGGGGGGACACACCGGGGAGCTGTTTTTT
few,TRBV11-2,-,TRBJ2-2,CASSLGQGGELFF,TGTGCCAGCAGCTTAGGCCAGGGCGGGGAGCTGTTTTTT
many,TRBV6-1,TRBD1,TRBJ2-5,CASSEDRDRAGETQYF,TGTGCCAGCAGTGAAGACCGGGACAGGGCTGGGGAGACCCAGTACTTC
many,TRBV20-1,-,TRBJ1-1,CSAQKMNTEAF,TGCAGTGCTCAGAAGATGAACACTGAAGCTTTT
few,TRBV29-1,-,TRBJ2-3,CSPSRTPGTPAHLDTQYF,TGCAGCCCGAGCCGGACACCCGGGACCCCCGCCCATCTTGATACGCAGTATTTT
many,TRBV20-1,TRBD1,TRBJ1-5,CSATGLMSTGSNQPQHF,TGCAGTGCTACCGGCCTAATGTCGACAGGGAGCAATCAGCCCCAGCATTTT
few,TRBV27,-,TRBJ1-5,CASSIGAVNQPQHF,TGTGCCAGCAGTATCGGGGCAGTAAATCAGCCCCAGCATTTT
many,TRBV5-1,-,TRBJ2-7,CASSQGWEQYF,TGCGCCAGCAGCCAGGGGTGGGAGCAGTACTTC
many,TRBV12-3/TRBV12-4,-,TRBJ2-1,CAVPGRRRYNEQFF,TGTGCCGTACCGGGGCGGCGCCGTTACAATGAGCAGTTCTTC
few,TRBV20-1,-,TRBJ2-7,CSTGGTRSYEQYF,TGCAGTACTGGGGGGACTCGTTCCTACGAGCAGTACTTC
many,TRBV5-6,-,TRBJ2-1,CASSLSGHNEQFF,TGTGCCAGCAGCTTGAGCGGCCACAATGAGCAGTTCTTC
many,TRBV5-6,-,TRBJ2-3,CASSPRQASTDTQYF,TGTGCCAGCAGCCCCCGACAGGCTAGCACAGATACGCAGTATTTT
many,TRBV25-1,-,TRBJ1-6,CASSERQGSPLHF,TGTGCCAGCAGTGAACGGCAGGGTTCACCCCTCCACTTT
many,TRBV24-1,-,TRBJ1-2,CATSSTLPGVYGYTF,TGTGCCACCAGTAGTACCCTCCCAGGGGTCTATGGCTACACCTTC
many,TRBV12-3/TRBV12-4,TRBD1,TRBJ2-3,CASSQDRPTQYF,TGTGCCAGCAGTCAGGACAGGCCTACGCAGTATTTT
-,TRBV29-1,-,TRBJ2-7,CSVEDLSGYGSYEQYF,TGCAGCGTTGAAGATCTTTCGGGGTATGGGTCCTACGAGCAGTACTTC
-,TRBV20-1,TRBD1,TRBJ2-3,CSALSFSGGRTDTQYF,TGCAGTGCTCTCAGCTTTTCAGGGGGCCGGACAGATACGCAGTATTTT
many,TRBV29-1,TRBD1,TRBJ2-2,CSVKGQGDKAGELFF,TGCAGCGTTAAGGGACAGGGGGATAAAGCCGGGGAGCTGTTTTTT
many,TRBV18,-,TRBJ2-7,CASSPRAQNPSEQYF,TGTGCCAGCTCACCAAGGGCTCAGAATCCTTCGGAGCAGTACTTC
many,TRBV9,-,TRBJ2-2,CASSVGPGENTGELFF,TGTGCCAGCAGCGTAGGTCCAGGGGAGAACACCGGGGAGCTGTTTTTT
many,TRBV5-1,-,TRBJ2-7,CASIWLEQYF,TGCGCCAGCATTTGGCTCGAGCAGTACTTC
many,TRBV20-1,-,TRBJ1-6,CSAREINSPLHF,TGCAGTGCTAGGGAGATTAATTCACCCCTCCACTTT
many,TRBV29-1,-,TRBJ2-7,CSATRGSYEQYF,TGCAGCGCCACCAGGGGTTCCTACGAGCAGTACTTC
many,TRBV29-1,-,TRBJ2-7,CSVVGHQGPYEQYF,TGCAGCGTCGTAGGACATCAGGGCCCCTACGAGCAGTACTTC
many,TRBV9,TRBD2,TRBJ2-1,CASSVAQGLAGEAYTMRQFF,TGTGCCAGCAGCGTAGCCCAGGGACTAGCGGGAGAAGCTTACACAATGAGGCAGTTCTTC
many,TRBV12-3/TRBV12-4,-,TRBJ1-1,CASRDFGNTEAFF,TGTGCCAGCCGGGACTTCGGGAACACTGAAGCTTTCTTT
many,TRBV7-2,-,TRBJ2-7,CASTPWGAYEQYF,TGTGCCAGCACCCCTTGGGGGGCCTACGAGCAGTACTTC
many,TRBV5-1,TRBD1,TRBJ2-7,CASSFSGTETYEQYF,TGCGCCAGCAGCTTCTCCGGGACAGAGACCTACGAGCAGTACTTC
-,TRBV2,TRBD1,TRBJ1-3,CASRDRGGNTIYF,TGTGCCAGCAGGGACAGGGGTGGAAACACCATATATTTT
-,TRBV5-1,-,TRBJ2-2,CASSLGLVRTGELFF,TGCGCCAGCAGCTTGGGACTAGTAAGGACCGGGGAGCTGTTTTTT
-,TRBV7-3,TRBD1,TRBJ2-7,CASSLTGTGDEQYF,TGTGCCAGCAGCTTAACGGGGACAGGGGACGAGCAGTACTTC
many,TRBV7-3,-,TRBJ2-2,CASSYTNTGELFF,TGTGCCAGCAGCTACACGAACACCGGGGAGCTGTTTTTT
few,TRBV15,-,TRBJ1-3,CATSREFRIVNRGNTIYF,TGTGCCACCAGCAGAGAGTTCCGTATAGTGAACCGTGGAAACACCATATATTTT
many,TRBV20-1,-,TRBJ2-2,CSARDKGFGELFF,TGCAGTGCTAGAGATAAGGGATTCGGGGAGCTGTTTTTT
many,TRBV12-3/TRBV12-4,TRBD1,TRBJ2-7,CASSPYRGQNEQYF,TGTGCCAGCAGTCCTTACAGGGGGCAAAACGAGCAGTACTTC
many,TRBV12-3/TRBV12-4,TRBD1,TRBJ2-1,CASRLMRRDRGFYEQFF,TGTGCCAGCAGACTTATGCGCCGGGACAGGGGGTTCTATGAGCAGTTCTTC
many,TRBV7-2,-,TRBJ1-2,CASSLTGGRHGYTF,TGTGCCAGCAGCTTAACAGGAGGGCGTCATGGCTACACCTTC
many,TRBV29-1,TRBD2,TRBJ2-1,CSVTRLAGGAYNEQFF,TGCAGCGTTACGAGACTAGCGGGAGGGGCATACAATGAGCAGTTCTTC
many,TRBV14,TRBD1,TRBJ2-7,CASSQLLAGTGNPYEQYF,TGTGCCAGCAGCCAACTTCTGGCCGGGACAGGGAACCCTTACGAGCAGTACTTC
many,TRBV29-1,TRBD1,TRBJ2-1,CSVRSDRGLSNEQFF,TGCAGCGTCCGATCGGACAGGGGGCTTAGTAATGAGCAGTTCTTC
many,TRBV5-1,-,TRBJ2-3,CASSLPSTDTQYF,TGCGCCAGCAGCTTGCCGAGCACAGATACGCAGTATTTT
many,TRBV25-1,TRBD1,TRBJ2-5,CASSDRDRGETQYF,TGTGCCAGCAGTGACCGGGACAGGGGTGAGACCCAGTACTTC
many,TRBV11-2,TRBD1,TRBJ1-1,CASSPSRDRGAEAFF,TGTGCCAGCAGCCCTAGCCGGGACAGGGGCGCTGAAGCTTTCTTT
-,TRBV16,-,TRBJ1-5,CASSQSGGNQPQHF,TGTGCCAGCAGCCAATCAGGGGGCAATCAGCCCCAGCATTTT
-,TRBV18,TRBD2,TRBJ2-5,CASSPPIAGETQYF,TGTGCCAGCTCACCACCTATAGCGGGAGAGACCCAGTACTTC
-,TRBV5-1,-,TRBJ2-3,CASSLEGGVTDTQYF,TGCGCCAGCAGCTTGGAGGGGGGGGTCACAGATACGCAGTATTTT
-,TRBV3-1,-,TRBJ1-2,CATSHMGSEGQGYTF,TGTGCCACCAGCCACATGGGGTCGGAGGGGCAGGGCTACACCTTC
many,TRBV29-1,-,TRBJ2-4,CSVEEQGRDIQYF,TGCAGCGTTGAAGAACAAGGGAGAGACATTCAGTACTTC
many,TRBV21-1,-,TRBJ2-7,CASSKAGQYYEQYF,TGTGCCAGCAGCAAGGCGGGACAGTACTACGAGCAGTACTTC
many,TRBV12-3/TRBV12-4,-,TRBJ1-2,CASSLRREGNYGYTF,TGTGCCAGCAGTTTACGCAGGGAGGGGAACTATGGCTACACCTTC
many,TRBV3-1,-,TRBJ2-7,CASSHTSYEQYF,TGTGCCAGCAGCCATACCTCCTACGAGCAGTACTTC
few,TRBV7-9,TRBD1,TRBJ2-5,CASSLDRGQGKETQYF,TGTGCCAGCAGCTTAGATCGAGGACAGGGTAAAGAGACCCAGTACTTC
many,TRBV24-1,-,TRBJ2-2,CATSVPGAPTGELFF,TGTGCCACCAGTGTACCAGGGGCCCCAACCGGGGAGCTGTTTTTT
many,TRBV20-1,TRBD2,TRBJ2-7,CSARGLAGGPRYEQYF,TGCAGTGCTAGAGGGCTAGCGGGAGGGCCCCGCTACGAGCAGTACTTC
many,TRBV7-2,-,TRBJ2-7,CASSLQPDGEQYF,TGTGCCAGCAGCTTGCAGCCCGACGGGGAGCAGTACTTC
many,TRBV15,-,TRBJ2-1,CATSRDLLAGEQFF,TGTGCCACCAGCAGAGACCTCCTGGCGGGTGAGCAGTTCTTC